This T cell receptor (beta chain) originates from a study of blood T cell repertoires in COVID-19. Germline-derived CDR1 and CDR2 are SGHTA and FQGNSA. This CDR3 contains 13 residues. J lost 6 bases, V lost 5 bases, and 5 bases had no gene match. Per the authors' pipeline: It was from reference gene primer amplification that nucleated cell counts were estimated. Using immunoSEQ multiplex PCR, the repertoire was profiled, and TCRdb retains in-frame clones only, with some absent. That table furnishes V, J and clone size, whereas the DNA furnished D and trimming. The sample comprises 20,000 to 30,000 clones, about 81% of which are singletons, and about 2.5% rests with the top ten. Those enrolled in Seattle joined during active infection and were followed longitudinally afterward.

The genes are TRBV7-2 and TRBJ1-2; TRBD1 agrees at 8 bases. Sequencing was performed on peripheral blood. The source is a woman in her 70s with COVID-19, enrolled during active disease. This CDR3 is CASSPRGLNGYTF. The CDR3, as DNA: TGTGCCAGCAGCCCCAGGGGGCTAAATGGCTACACCTTC.